The rows below give T cell receptor beta chains drawn from one sample of a study of blood T cell repertoires in COVID-19. The data were produced by immunoSEQ multiplex PCR, yet TCRdb's version contains in-frame clones alone and is incomplete. The sample gives almost 250,000 clones, about 82% of which show up once; 5.5% to 6% is in the top ten. Sequencing was done on a sample of peripheral blood. The source of these receptors is a woman of 80 years or more with COVID-19, enrolled during active disease. Both conserved end residues are part of each CDR3. D genes are given only for firm matches. Where a row states a size, it is once, few, many or the class of an expanded clone; other rows omit it.

d_gene: TRBD2
abundance: NA
v_gene: TRBV24-1
j_gene: TRBJ2-5
CDR3aa: CATSDLSGGPQETQYF
CDR3nt: TGTGCCACCAGTGATTTAAGCGGGGGCCCCCAAGAGACCCAGTACTTC

d_gene: TRBD1
abundance: NA
v_gene: TRBV9
j_gene: TRBJ1-2
CDR3aa: CASSAGGGDRAWGYTF
CDR3nt: TGTGCCAGCAGCGCCGGGGGAGGGGACAGGGCCTGGGGCTACACCTTC

d_gene: NA
abundance: once
v_gene: TRBV5-5
j_gene: TRBJ1-3
CDR3aa: CASSLDQFFNSGNTIYF
CDR3nt: TGTGCCAGCAGCTTGGATCAGTTCTTTAATTCTGGAAACACCATATATTTT

d_gene: NA
abundance: NA
v_gene: TRBV3-1/TRBV3-2
j_gene: TRBJ1-5
CDR3aa: CASSQGDGAGQEPQHF
CDR3nt: TGTGCCAGCAGCCAAGGAGATGGGGCGGGGCAGGAGCCCCAGCATTTT

d_gene: TRBD1
abundance: NA
v_gene: TRBV30
j_gene: TRBJ1-2
CDR3aa: CAWRQGQGLNYGYTF
CDR3nt: TGTGCCTGGAGGCAGGGACAGGGGCTGAACTATGGCTACACCTTC

d_gene: TRBD1
abundance: NA
v_gene: TRBV6-5
j_gene: TRBJ1-2
CDR3aa: CASRSTGGFHGYTF
CDR3nt: TGTGCCAGCAGAAGTACAGGGGGCTTTCATGGCTACACCTTC

d_gene: NA
abundance: NA
v_gene: TRBV4-3
j_gene: TRBJ1-4
CDR3aa: CASSQDSLANEKLFF
CDR3nt: TGCGCCAGCAGCCAAGACAGTCTGGCTAATGAAAAACTGTTTTTT

d_gene: NA
abundance: once
v_gene: TRBV10-3
j_gene: TRBJ2-1
CDR3aa: CAISPLPGSSYNEQFF
CDR3nt: TGTGCCATCAGCCCCCTCCCGGGGAGCTCCTACAATGAGCAGTTCTTC

d_gene: NA
abundance: NA
v_gene: TRBV4-1
j_gene: TRBJ1-1
CDR3aa: CASSQTGRGGSTEAFF
CDR3nt: TGCGCCAGCAGCCAAACTGGACGGGGAGGGAGCACTGAAGCTTTCTTT

d_gene: NA
abundance: NA
v_gene: TRBV12-3/TRBV12-4
j_gene: TRBJ2-7
CDR3aa: CASSGDTYEQYF
CDR3nt: TGTGCCAGCAGTGGGGACACCTACGAGCAGTACTTC

d_gene: NA
abundance: NA
v_gene: TRBV21-1
j_gene: TRBJ2-3
CDR3aa: CASSTSSGGGTDTQYF
CDR3nt: TGTGCCAGCAGCACTTCTAGCGGGGGGGGGACAGATACGCAGTATTTT

d_gene: NA
abundance: NA
v_gene: TRBV10-3
j_gene: TRBJ1-1
CDR3aa: CATLPQGLFTEAFF
CDR3nt: TGTGCCACCCTACCCCAGGGGCTTTTCACTGAAGCTTTCTTT

d_gene: TRBD1
abundance: NA
v_gene: TRBV4-1
j_gene: TRBJ1-5
CDR3aa: CASSQPSGDSANQPQHF
CDR3nt: TGCGCCAGCAGCCAACCCTCCGGGGACAGCGCCAATCAGCCCCAGCATTTT

d_gene: TRBD1
abundance: NA
v_gene: TRBV7-6
j_gene: TRBJ2-3
CDR3aa: CASSFVPGTGDTDTQYF
CDR3nt: TGTGCCAGCAGTTTTGTGCCAGGGACAGGGGACACAGATACGCAGTATTTT

d_gene: NA
abundance: NA
v_gene: TRBV6-5
j_gene: TRBJ1-2
CDR3aa: CASSPSGFYGYTF
CDR3nt: TGTGCCAGCAGTCCCTCGGGTTTCTATGGCTACACCTTC

d_gene: NA
abundance: NA
v_gene: TRBV6-5
j_gene: TRBJ2-5
CDR3aa: CASSYSTGFGETQYF
CDR3nt: TGTGCCAGCAGTTACTCCACAGGGTTTGGGGAGACCCAGTACTTC

d_gene: TRBD1
abundance: NA
v_gene: TRBV10-3
j_gene: TRBJ2-5
CDR3aa: CAISEGQGQETQYF
CDR3nt: TGTGCCATCAGTGAGGGACAGGGGCAAGAGACCCAGTACTTC

d_gene: TRBD1
abundance: NA
v_gene: TRBV5-1
j_gene: TRBJ1-1
CDR3aa: CASSRSGGNTEAFF
CDR3nt: TGCGCCAGCAGCCGATCAGGGGGCAACACTGAAGCTTTCTTT

d_gene: TRBD1
abundance: once
v_gene: TRBV4-2
j_gene: TRBJ2-3
CDR3aa: CASSQREGAGTDTQYF
CDR3nt: TGTGCCAGCAGCCAAAGAGAGGGGGCGGGCACAGATACGCAGTATTTT

d_gene: NA
abundance: NA
v_gene: TRBV19
j_gene: TRBJ1-4
CDR3aa: CASSIRVGRQRNEKLFF
CDR3nt: TGTGCCAGTAGTATAAGGGTGGGAAGACAGCGTAATGAAAAACTGTTTTTT

d_gene: TRBD1
abundance: NA
v_gene: TRBV28
j_gene: TRBJ1-2
CDR3aa: CASSDRVGGYTF
CDR3nt: TGTGCCAGCAGCGACAGGGTAGGTGGCTACACCTTC

d_gene: NA
abundance: NA
v_gene: TRBV3-1/TRBV3-2
j_gene: TRBJ1-2
CDR3aa: CASSQGAFYGYTF
CDR3nt: TGTGCCAGCAGCCAAGGGGCCTTCTATGGCTACACCTTC

d_gene: NA
abundance: NA
v_gene: TRBV2
j_gene: TRBJ1-2
CDR3aa: CASSESGIGGYTF
CDR3nt: TGTGCCAGCAGCGAGTCAGGGATCGGTGGCTACACCTTC

d_gene: TRBD1
abundance: NA
v_gene: TRBV11-1
j_gene: TRBJ2-1
CDR3aa: CASSSRGLAPYNEQFF
CDR3nt: TGTGCCAGCAGCTCCAGGGGGCTGGCACCATACAATGAGCAGTTCTTC

d_gene: TRBD1
abundance: NA
v_gene: TRBV10-2
j_gene: TRBJ1-1
CDR3aa: CASSNDRGTEAFF
CDR3nt: TGCGCCAGCAGCAACGACAGGGGGACTGAAGCTTTCTTT

d_gene: NA
abundance: NA
v_gene: TRBV15
j_gene: TRBJ2-7
CDR3aa: CATSLYSGPPRYEQYF
CDR3nt: TGTGCCACCAGCTTATATTCAGGGCCCCCCCGCTACGAGCAGTACTTC

d_gene: TRBD1
abundance: NA
v_gene: TRBV6-6
j_gene: TRBJ1-4
CDR3aa: CASRYRGVGTNEKLFF
CDR3nt: TGTGCCAGCAGATACAGGGGTGTTGGCACTAATGAAAAACTGTTTTTT